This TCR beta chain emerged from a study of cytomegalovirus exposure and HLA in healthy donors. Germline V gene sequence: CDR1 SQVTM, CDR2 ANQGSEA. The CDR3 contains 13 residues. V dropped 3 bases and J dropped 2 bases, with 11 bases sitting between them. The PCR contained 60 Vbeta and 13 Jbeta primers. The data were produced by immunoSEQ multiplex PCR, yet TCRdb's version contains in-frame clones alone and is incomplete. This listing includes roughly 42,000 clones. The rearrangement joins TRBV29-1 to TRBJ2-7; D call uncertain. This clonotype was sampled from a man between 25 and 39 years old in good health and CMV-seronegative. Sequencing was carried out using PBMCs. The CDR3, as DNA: TGCAGCGTTGAGATGCCAGGAACCTACGAGCAGTACTTC. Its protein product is CSVEMPGTYEQYF.